This TCR beta chain was identified in a study of T-cell memory formation after mild COVID-19. This CDR3 is built from 17 residues. Trimming shortened V by 6 bases and J by 3 bases, and 20 bases separated the two germline ends. Germline V CDR1 and CDR2: LNHDA, SQIVND (reference sequence). Study-level findings and limits: Shrinking CD4+ clones resided mostly in CM and EM, and CD8+ ones in EMRA. CD4/CD8 balance held among clones contracting day 15 to 85, and later expanders leaned CD4+.

TCRdb recomputed calls from the 5' RACE reads with MiXCR, one row per CDR3 protein. The table has about 410,000 distinct CDR3 sequences, 20% to 30% seen once. This clonotype was observed a few times. Its antigen is as yet unknown. This chain joins TRBV19 and TRBJ2-2; weak D call: TRBD1 (5 bases). The clonotype comes from an adult woman who had mild COVID-19 (a few samples of this study predate the infection). Cell type and time point are not known. Material for sequencing was PBMCs or a T cell subset sorted from them (not recorded which). The DNA of the CDR3 is TGTGCCAGTAGAGAATATGGGGAAGGGGTATACACCGGGGAGCTGTTTTTT. It is translated as CASREYGEGVYTGELFF.